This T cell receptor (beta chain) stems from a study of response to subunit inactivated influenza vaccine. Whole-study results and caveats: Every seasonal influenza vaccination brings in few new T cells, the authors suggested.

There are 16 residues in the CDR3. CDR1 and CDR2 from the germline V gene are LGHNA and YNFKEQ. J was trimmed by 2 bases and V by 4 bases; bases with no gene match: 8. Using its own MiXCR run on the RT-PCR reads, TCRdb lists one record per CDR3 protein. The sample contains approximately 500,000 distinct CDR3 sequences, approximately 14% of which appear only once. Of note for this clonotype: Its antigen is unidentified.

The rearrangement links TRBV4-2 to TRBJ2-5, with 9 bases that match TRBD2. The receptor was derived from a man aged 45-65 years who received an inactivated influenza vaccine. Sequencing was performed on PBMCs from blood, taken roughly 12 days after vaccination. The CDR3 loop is CASSRRLAVSQETQYF. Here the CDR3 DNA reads TGTGCCAGCAGCCGGAGACTAGCGGTGTCACAAGAGACCCAGTACTTC.